The clone carrying this T cell receptor (beta chain) was detected once. Clones were read by immunoSEQ multiplex PCR, and TCRdb kept only the in-frame ones, dropping some. This table holds 68,000 or so clones, 86% found once. This specimen belongs to a study of blood T cell repertoires in COVID-19. The ends were cut back, 5 bases at V and 5 bases at J, with 12 bases in the middle. The CDR3 totals 13 residues. Germline CDR1 SGHTA, CDR2 FQGTGA. The receptor's source is a man younger than 40 with acute or convalescent COVID-19. The chain joins TRBV7-3 to TRBJ2-5; D is possibly TRBD2 (6 bases). Sequencing was performed on peripheral blood. CDR3 in DNA: TGTGCCAGCAGCACAAATAGCGGTGAGACCCAGTACTTC. Translated: CASSTNSGETQYF.